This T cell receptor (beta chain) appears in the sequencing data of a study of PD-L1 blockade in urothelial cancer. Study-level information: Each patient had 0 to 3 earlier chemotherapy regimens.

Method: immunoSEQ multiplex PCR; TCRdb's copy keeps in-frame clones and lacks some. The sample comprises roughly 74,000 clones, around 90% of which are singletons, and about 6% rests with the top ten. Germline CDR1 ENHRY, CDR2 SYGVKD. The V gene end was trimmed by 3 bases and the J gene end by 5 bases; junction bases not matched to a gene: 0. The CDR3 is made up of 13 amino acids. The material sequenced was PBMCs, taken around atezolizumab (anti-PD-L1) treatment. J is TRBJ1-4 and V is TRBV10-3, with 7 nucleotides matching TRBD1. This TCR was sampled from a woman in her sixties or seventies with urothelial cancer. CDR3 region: CAISDRGNEKLFF. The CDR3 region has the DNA TGTGCCATCAGTGACAGGGGGAATGAAAAACTGTTTTTT.